One sample yielded the 24 T cell receptor beta chains listed below, sequenced in a study of blood T cell repertoires in COVID-19. Sequenced by immunoSEQ multiplex PCR; TCRdb stores in-frame clones only, minus some. The sample has more than 300,000 clones; 86% are singletons. The sample was PBMCs or T cells enriched from blood (not recorded which). Receptors originate from a man younger than 40 who had recovered from COVID-19.

This rearrangement joins TRBV5-1 to TRBJ2-2; 7 nucleotides align to TRBD2. The CDR3 is made up of 16 amino acids. Germline V CDR1 and CDR2: SGHRS, YFSETQ. V shed 1 base, J shed 2 bases, and the junction held 5 bases outside the gene matches. The CDR3 reads CASSLYTAGNTGELFF. In DNA, the CDR3 is TGCGCCAGCAGCTTGTATACAGCGGGAAACACCGGGGAGCTGTTTTTT.

The chain is built from TRBV7-9 and TRBJ2-3; TRBD2 is a possible D gene (6 bases). The CDR3 loop spans 15 amino acids. Trimming took off 1 base at V and 1 base at J, with 9 bases between the two ends. Looked up from germline, CDR1 is SEHNR and CDR2 is FQNEAQ (reference sequence). The CDR3 loop reads CASSLGAGRTDTQYF. In DNA, the CDR3 is TGTGCCAGCAGCTTAGGGGCGGGGCGCACAGATACGCAGTATTTT. Using reference TRBV7-9 and TRBJ2-3 for the parts outside the CDR3, the full variable domain is DTGVSQNPRHKITKRGQNVTFRCDPISEHNRLYWYRQTLGQGPEFLTYFQNEAQLEKSRLLSDRFSAERPKGSFSTLEIQRTEQGDSAMYLCASSLGAGRTDTQYFGPGTRLTVL.

This chain uses TRBV12-3 or TRBV12-4 with TRBJ1-5; D possibly corresponds to TRBD1 (5 bases). Between the trimmed V and J ends, which lost 5 bases and 9 bases, there was a span of 11 bases. The CDR3 is 12 amino acids. In nucleotides, the CDR3 is TGTGCCAGCAGTAGCCTGCAGGGGCCCCAGCATTTT. Translating gives CASSSLQGPQHF.

This chain joins TRBV6-5 and TRBJ2-5; tentatively, D is TRBD2 (5 bases). Trimming left V 6 bases short and J 7 bases short, with 15 bases between. This CDR3 has 13 amino acids. Germline CDR1 reads MNHEY; CDR2 reads SVGAGI. The CDR3 coding sequence is TGTGCCAGCAGCTCGGGAATCACGGGGACCCAGTACTTC. As protein: CASSSGITGTQYF.

V and J are TRBV6-1 and TRBJ1-5; 8 bases agree with TRBD1. This CDR3 spans 15 amino acids. The junction had 4 bases not matched to a gene; V was cut back by 2 bases and J by 4 bases. Germline CDR1 is MNHNS and CDR2 is SASEGT. DNA for the CDR3: TGTGCCAGCAGTGAAAGCAGGGGGCTAAATCAGCCCCAGCATTTT. Amino acids: CASSESRGLNQPQHF.

J is TRBJ1-1 and V is TRBV27, with a possible D match to TRBD1 (6 bases). Trimming took off 3 bases at V and 1 base at J, with 18 bases between the two ends. The CDR3 extends over 17 amino acids. CDR1 is MNHEY and CDR2 is SMNVEV in the germline V gene (reference sequence). In nucleotides, the CDR3 is TGTGCCAGCAGTTTGGGACACGGTAGAGCCTCGAACACTGAAGCTTTCTTT. Translating gives CASSLGHGRASNTEAFF.

In its sample, this clone was seen a few times. This CDR3 reads CASSLERTSGNNEQFF. In DNA, the CDR3 is TGTGCCAGCAGCTTAGAACGAACTAGCGGGAACAATGAGCAGTTCTTC. The chain links TRBV7-6 to TRBJ2-1; 10 nucleotides agree with TRBD2. This CDR3 has 16 residues. Unmatched junction bases numbered 5, after V lost 1 base and J lost 5 bases. Germline values: CDR1 SGHVS, CDR2 FNYEAQ.

The chain recombines TRBV5-4 with TRBJ1-1; D is possibly TRBD1 (5 bases). Trimming removed 6 bases from V and 1 base from J, with 13 bases in between. CDR1 is SGHNT, CDR2 YYREEE, per germline (reference sequence). The CDR3 totals 14 residues. CDR3 sequence reads: CASTPVGGNTEAFF. In DNA form, the CDR3 reads TGTGCCAGCACCCCCGTCGGGGGGAACACTGAAGCTTTCTTT.

The gene calls are TRBV5-1 and TRBJ1-1; TRBD1 matches at 7 bases. Losses at the gene ends were 4 bases for V and 5 bases for J; bases not matched to a gene: 8. Germline CDR1 and CDR2: SGHRS and YFSETQ. The CDR3 covers 14 residues. The CDR3 DNA reads as TGCGCCAGCAGCGTAGGGGGCGCGGGGACTGAAGCTTTCTTT. It translates to CASSVGGAGTEAFF.

This clone was counted a single time. V is TRBV9 and J is TRBJ2-1; 12 bases match TRBD2. V was clipped by 4 bases and J by 3 bases; unmatched bases: 8. This CDR3 contains 17 residues. Germline values: CDR1 SGDLS, CDR2 YYNGEE. CDR3 protein: CASSPRGLAGFYNEQFF. CDR3 bases: TGTGCCAGCAGCCCCCGTGGACTAGCGGGATTCTACAATGAGCAGTTCTTC.

J is TRBJ1-2 and V is TRBV6-5, with 9 positions matching TRBD1. Trimming at V came to 2 bases and at J to 4 bases, leaving 2 bases not matched to a gene. The V gene's germline CDR1 is MNHEY and CDR2 SVGAGI. The CDR3 runs to 14 residues. The CDR3 DNA follows: TGTGCCAGCAGTTACACAGGGGGCGGCTATGGCTACACCTTC. It codes for CASSYTGGGYGYTF.

The chain uses TRBV15 and TRBJ2-3; 8 bases agree with TRBD1. Per the germline V gene, CDR1 is LNHNV and CDR2 is YYDKDF (reference sequence). CDR3 length equals 15 residues. V was pared by 3 bases and J by 0 bases, with 2 bases of the junction left unmatched. CDR3 loop: CATSSTGGSTDTQYF. DNA of the CDR3: TGTGCCACCAGCAGTACAGGGGGAAGCACAGATACGCAGTATTTT.

The CDR3 region has the DNA TGTGCCAGCAGCCGGGGATGCTGTTATAGCAATCAGCCCCAGCATTTT. It specifies CASSRGCCYSNQPQHF. The rearrangement uses TRBV6-4 and TRBJ1-5; unclear D gene. Trimming stripped 6 bases from V and 0 bases from J, with 15 bases between. This CDR3 is 16 amino acids long. CDR1 is MRHNA, CDR2 SNTAGT, per germline.

This chain connects TRBV27 to TRBJ2-1; 12 bases map to TRBD2. Germline assignment: CDR1 MNHEY and CDR2 SMNVEV (reference sequence). V lost 3 bases and J lost 9; bases outside the gene matches: 6. CDR3 length: 15 amino acids. The CDR3 region is CASSLVLAGGVEQFF. The CDR3 coding sequence is TGTGCCAGCAGTTTGGTTCTAGCGGGAGGGGTTGAGCAGTTCTTC.

This chain joins TRBV25-1 and TRBJ1-1; 7 nucleotides line up with TRBD1. J lost 1 base, V lost 8 bases, and 1 base had no gene match. The length of the CDR3 is 12 residues. Germline values: CDR1 MGHDK, CDR2 SYGVNS. The CDR3 DNA reads TGTGCCAGCCGACAGGGGAACACTGAAGCTTTCTTT. Translation: CASRQGNTEAFF.

The gene calls are TRBV7-2 and TRBJ2-7; D perhaps matches TRBD1 (5 bases). V dropped 4 bases and J dropped 3 bases, with 13 bases sitting between them. Germline assignment: CDR1 SGHTA and CDR2 FQGNSA. The CDR3 runs to 14 residues. The CDR3 loop is CASSSTWGGYEQYF. The CDR3 region has the DNA TGTGCCAGCAGCTCCACCTGGGGCGGCTACGAGCAGTACTTC. The full variable domain, with the rest looked up from reference TRBV7-2 and TRBJ2-7, is GAGVSQSPSNKVTEKGKDVELRCDPISGHTALYWYRQSLGQGLEFLIYFQGNSAPDKSGLPSDRFSAERTGGSVSTLTIQRTQQEDSAVYLCASSSTWGGYEQYFGPGTRLTVT.

The CDR3 spells CASSQDTVRGPYYEQFF. CDR3 nucleotides: TGCGCCAGCAGCCAAGATACGGTCAGGGGGCCTTACTATGAGCAGTTCTTC. The chain is built from TRBV4-1 and TRBJ2-1; TRBD1 agrees at 8 bases. The CDR3 covers 17 residues. The germline V gene encodes CDR1 MGHRA and CDR2 YSYEKL. Trimming at V came to 0 bases and at J to 8 bases, leaving 12 bases not matched to a gene.

This rearrangement joins TRBV7-9 to TRBJ2-7, with no clear D. Trimming left V 2 bases short and J 2 bases short, with 10 bases between. CDR3 length equals 14 residues. From germline, CDR1 is SEHNR and CDR2 FQNEAQ (reference sequence). The CDR3 reads CASSLSVKTYEQYF. The CDR3, as DNA: TGTGCCAGCAGCTTATCGGTCAAGACCTACGAGCAGTACTTC.

A few counts support this clone. The rearrangement links TRBV28 to TRBJ1-5, with D possibly being TRBD1 (5 bases). The CDR3 spans 15 residues. Trimming cost V 2 bases and J 3 bases, with 11 bases left between them. CDR1 is MDHEN and CDR2 is SYDVKM in the germline V gene. The CDR3 DNA is TGTGCCAGCAGTTTAAAAGGGGCATTCAATCAGCCCCAGCATTTT. Residues: CASSLKGAFNQPQHF.

This clone was counted at least ten times. This rearrangement joins TRBV7-9 to TRBJ2-7, with TRBD1 matching over 8 bases. Looked up from germline, CDR1 is SEHNR and CDR2 is FQNEAQ (reference sequence). V was pared by 3 bases and J by 3 bases, with 10 bases of the junction left unmatched. The CDR3 length is 16 residues. The CDR3 DNA follows: TGTGCCAGCAGCTTTCCGACAGGGGCCCCCCTCTACGAGCAGTACTTC. Translation: CASSFPTGAPLYEQYF.

The V and J genes are TRBV6-1 and TRBJ2-7; possibly TRBD2 for D (6 bases). This CDR3 region has 14 residues. Germline V CDR1 and CDR2: MNHNS, SASEGT. V was clipped by 2 bases and J by 3 bases, with 11 bases between them. The CDR3 DNA sequence: TGTGCCAGCAGTGAATTAAGGAGGGGCTACGAGCAGTACTTC. As protein: CASSELRRGYEQYF.

This rearrangement joins TRBV20-1 to TRBJ1-1; D remains unclear. V was trimmed by 3 bases and J by 0 bases, leaving 14 bases between them. Looked up from germline, CDR1 is DFQATT and CDR2 is SNEGSKA (reference sequence). The CDR3 is made up of 15 amino acids. Here the CDR3 DNA reads TGCAGTGCTAGTCTTGTAACAGCACTGAACACTGAAGCTTTCTTT. Translating gives CSASLVTALNTEAFF.

J is TRBJ1-6 and V is TRBV10-3; 11 positions match TRBD1. Germline V gene data show CDR1 as ENHRY and CDR2 as SYGVKD. Trimming cost V 5 bases and J 7 bases; bases outside gene matches: 7. The CDR3 spans 16 residues. The CDR3 loop reads CAISSGTGGLNSPLHF. The CDR3, as DNA: TGTGCCATCAGTTCCGGGACAGGGGGTCTGAATTCACCCCTCCACTTT.

The rearrangement links TRBV13 to TRBJ2-7, with a possible D match to TRBD1 (5 bases). The germline gives CDR1 PRHDT, CDR2 FYEKMQ (reference sequence). V dropped 1 base and J dropped 1 base, with 11 bases sitting between them. The CDR3 runs 15 residues. The CDR3 loop reads CASSLEGAPSYEQYF. In nucleotides, the CDR3 is TGTGCCAGCAGCTTAGAAGGGGCCCCTTCCTACGAGCAGTACTTC.